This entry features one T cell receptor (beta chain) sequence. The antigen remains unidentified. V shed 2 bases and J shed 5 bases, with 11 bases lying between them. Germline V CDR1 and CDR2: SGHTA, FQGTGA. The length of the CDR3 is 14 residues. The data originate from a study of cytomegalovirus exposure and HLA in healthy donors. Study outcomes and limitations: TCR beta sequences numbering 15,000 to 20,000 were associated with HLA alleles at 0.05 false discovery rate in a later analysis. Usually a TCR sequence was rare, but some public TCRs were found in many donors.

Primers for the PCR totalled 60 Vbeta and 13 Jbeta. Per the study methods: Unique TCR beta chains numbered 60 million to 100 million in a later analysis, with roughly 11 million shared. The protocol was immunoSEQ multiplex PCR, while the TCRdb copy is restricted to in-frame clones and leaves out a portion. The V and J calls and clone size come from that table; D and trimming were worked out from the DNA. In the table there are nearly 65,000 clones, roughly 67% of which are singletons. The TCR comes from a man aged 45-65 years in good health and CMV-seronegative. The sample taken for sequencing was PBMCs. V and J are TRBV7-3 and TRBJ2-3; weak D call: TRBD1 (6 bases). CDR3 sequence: CASSLQGSGDTQYF. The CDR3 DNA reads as TGTGCCAGCAGCTTACAGGGGTCAGGAGATACGCAGTATTTT.